Listed here are 9 T cell receptor beta chains from one sample, sequenced in a study of beta chain features in type 1 diabetes. All of the isolated RNA was reverse transcribed, so expressed TCRB transcripts were sequenced. TCRdb's copy holds only in-frame clones and misses some; the assay was immunoSEQ multiplex PCR. The sample records 150,000 to 200,000 clones, over 7.5% being singletons. Specimen: central memory CD4+ T cells from blood. The receptors were sampled from a young woman in good health.

This clone was counted a few times. V gene TRBV12-5 combines with J gene TRBJ2-5; D is perhaps TRBD2 (6 bases). Germline loops: CDR1 LGHNT, CDR2 FRNRAP. This CDR3 comprises 19 residues. With 0 bases removed from V and 4 bases from J, the gap between germline ends came to 24 bases. The CDR3 sequence: CASGLVLGVSGRLGETQYF. The CDR3 DNA follows: TGTGCTAGTGGTTTGGTACTTGGAGTTAGCGGCCGACTAGGAGAGACCCAGTACTTC.

This clone ranks as medium-sized. CDR3 amino acids: CASSQDWTAYEQYF. The CDR3 nucleotides read TGTGCCAGCAGCCAGGACTGGACAGCCTACGAGCAGTACTTC. The chain joins TRBV14 to TRBJ2-7; a possible D gene is TRBD1 (6 bases). The germline V gene encodes CDR1 SGHDN and CDR2 FVKESK. The V gene lost 3 bases and the J gene lost 2 bases, with 11 bases spanning the gap. This CDR3 comprises 14 residues.

This clone has only a few counts. This chain links TRBV6-1 with TRBJ1-4; D perhaps matches TRBD1 (5 bases). Trimming pared 3 bases from V and 0 bases from J, leaving 11 bases between. The CDR3 is 16 residues long. From germline, CDR1 is MNHNS and CDR2 SASEGT. The CDR3 coding sequence is TGTGCCAGCAGTGAGCGCCAGGGAACAACTAATGAAAAACTGTTTTTT. It yields the protein CASSERQGTTNEKLFF.

This clone has a handful of counts. V gene TRBV7-9 combines with J gene TRBJ1-5; unclear D gene. The CDR3 has 14 amino acids. Trimming shortened V by 6 bases and J by 0 bases, and 9 bases separated the two germline ends. CDR1 is SEHNR, CDR2 FQNEAQ, per germline (reference sequence). CDR3 DNA sequence: TGTGCCAGCAGTCATGAGTATAGCAATCAGCCCCAGCATTTT. Its translation is CASSHEYSNQPQHF.

This clone was found many times. This chain links TRBV11-1 with TRBJ1-6; no clear D. V was cut by 0 bases and J by 6 bases, with 6 bases left in between. The CDR3 length is 14 residues. Germline CDR1 and CDR2: SGHAT and FQDESV (reference sequence). The CDR3 bases are TGTGCCAGCAGCTTAGCACGGTCTAATTCACCCCTCCACTTT. Protein product: CASSLARSNSPLHF.

This clone has only a few counts. The V gene is TRBV9, the J gene TRBJ2-2; TRBD2 is a possible D gene (5 bases). Germline lookup yields CDR1 SGDLS and CDR2 YYNGEE. V was trimmed by 3 bases and J by 3 bases, leaving 9 bases between them. This CDR3 spans 14 amino acids. CDR3 protein: CASSAPGYTGELFF. CDR3 in DNA: TGTGCCAGCAGCGCCCCGGGGTACACCGGGGAGCTGTTTTTT.

This clone has just a few counts. The chain has TRBV6-1 and TRBJ1-1; 10 positions match TRBD1. Trimming cost V 11 bases and J 5 bases; bases outside gene matches: 14. There are 15 residues in the CDR3. Germline lookup yields CDR1 MNHNS and CDR2 SASEGT. The CDR3 loop reads CASRDRGASGTEAFF. The CDR3 DNA reads TGTGCCTCCCGGGACAGGGGAGCATCGGGAACTGAAGCTTTCTTT.

This clone came up many times. The chain uses TRBV2 and TRBJ2-2, with a possible D match to TRBD2 (7 bases). The V and J ends lost 0 bases and 4 bases respectively, with 18 bases between them. CDR3 length: 18 residues. CDR1 SNHLY and CDR2 FYNNEI come from the germline V gene. In nucleotides, the CDR3 is TGTGCCAGCAGTGAAGCTCCCCTAGCCGGGGGGCTCACCGGGGAGCTGTTTTTT. It encodes CASSEAPLAGGLTGELFF.

In this sample, this clone turned up a few times. The J gene is TRBJ1-5, the V gene TRBV4-2; a possible D gene is TRBD1 (5 bases). CDR1 is LGHNA, CDR2 YNFKEQ, per germline. The CDR3 is 13 amino acids. Trimming shortened V by 4 bases and J by 4 bases, and 8 bases separated the two germline ends. CDR3 nucleotide sequence: TGTGCCAGCAGCCTGGACACGAATCAGCCCCAGCATTTT. It codes for CASSLDTNQPQHF.